The 7 T cell receptor beta chains presented below share a single source sample, sequenced in a study of cytomegalovirus exposure and HLA in healthy donors. In the PCR, 60 Vbeta and 13 Jbeta primers were used. Repertoires were generated with immunoSEQ multiplex PCR, while TCRdb's copy carries only in-frame clones and drops some. The data contain roughly 140,000 clones, more than 70% of them singletons. Material: PBMCs. The receptors shown here come from a woman in her forties or fifties in good health and CMV-seronegative.

The CDR3 sequence is CASSQNPSGVFPDTQYF. The CDR3 DNA follows: TGTGCCAGCAGCCAAAACCCTAGCGGGGTGTTCCCAGATACGCAGTATTTT. V is TRBV4-2 and J is TRBJ2-3, with 9 nucleotides matching TRBD2. V lost 2 bases, J lost 4 bases, and 10 bases stayed unmatched. The CDR3 is 17 residues long. In germline, CDR1 is LGHNA, CDR2 YNFKEQ.

V usage is TRBV2 and J usage is TRBJ1-1; D unclear. Per germline, CDR1 SNHLY and CDR2 FYNNEI. V was clipped by 6 bases and J by 7 bases, with 9 bases between them. The CDR3 totals 11 residues. The CDR3 DNA reads as TGTGCCAGCAGGGGAGGGTTTGAAGCTTTCTTT. This translates into CASRGGFEAFF. The full variable domain, in which reference TRBV2 and TRBJ1-1 provide the parts outside the CDR3, is EPEVTQTPSHQVTQMGQEVILRCVPISNHLYFYWYRQILGQKVEFLVSFYNNEISEKSEIFDDQFSVERPDGSNFTLKIRSTKLEDSAMYFCASRGGFEAFFGQGTRLTVV.

The chain links TRBV5-1 to TRBJ2-2; D may be TRBD1 (6 bases). The germline V gene encodes CDR1 SGHRS and CDR2 YFSETQ. V was clipped by 2 bases and J by 3 bases, with 11 bases between them. The length of the CDR3 is 15 residues. Here the CDR3 DNA reads TGCGCCAGCAGCTTCCAGGGGACATACACCGGGGAGCTGTTTTTT. Protein: CASSFQGTYTGELFF.

This chain uses TRBV18 with TRBJ2-5, with 10 nucleotides matching TRBD1. Germline values: CDR1 KGHSH, CDR2 LQKENI. With 4 bases clipped from V and 3 bases from J, the junction kept 5 bases outside the gene matches. The CDR3 spans 15 residues. Here the CDR3 reads CASSHDRGREETQYF. The DNA of the CDR3 is TGTGCCAGCTCACACGACAGGGGGCGCGAAGAGACCCAGTACTTC.

In this sample, this clone turned up a few times. This chain joins TRBV11-2 and TRBJ2-2; perhaps TRBD2 as D (5 bases). Germline values: CDR1 SGHAT, CDR2 FQNNGV. The CDR3 is 16 residues long. Trimming shortened V by 5 bases and J by 8 bases, and 21 bases separated the two germline ends. In nucleotides, the CDR3 is TGTGCCAGCAGCCCTTCCTTACCGACCGGGGTTGGGGAGCTGTTTTTT. Protein sequence: CASSPSLPTGVGELFF.

The chain employs TRBV5-1 and TRBJ2-6; TRBD2 might be the D (6 bases). Germline V gene lookup returns CDR1 SGHRS and CDR2 YFSETQ. The CDR3 consists of 16 residues. V was trimmed by 4 bases and J by 0 bases, leaving 11 bases between them. The CDR3 DNA is TGCGCCAGCAGCCCGGGACTGATCTCTGGGGCCAACGTCCTGACTTTC. Residues: CASSPGLISGANVLTF.

This rearrangement joins TRBV5-6 to TRBJ2-7, with 8 nucleotides matching TRBD1. V lost 0 bases to trimming and J lost 3 bases; unmatched junction nucleotides: 11. Looked up from germline, CDR1 is SGHDT and CDR2 is YYEEEE. The CDR3 consists of 17 residues. The CDR3 loop reads CASSLGQGIPIVYEQYF. CDR3 nucleotide sequence: TGTGCCAGCAGCTTGGGACAGGGGATCCCAATCGTCTACGAGCAGTACTTC.